This T cell receptor (beta chain) was identified in a study of blood T cell repertoires in COVID-19. About the study: The United States, Italy and Spain provided the acute and convalescent COVID-19 samples. Sample material is recorded as cDNA or gDNA derived from T cells, B-cell-depleted T cells, or PBMCs.

With 6 bases clipped from V and 4 bases from J, the junction kept 7 bases outside the gene matches. CDR3 length: 14 amino acids. Germline V gives CDR1 MNHEY, CDR2 SVGAGI. Methods used by the authors: Amplification of reference gene primers provided the estimated nucleated cell counts. Data came from immunoSEQ multiplex PCR; TCRdb stores just in-frame clones and leaves some out. That table is the source of V, J and clone size, and D and trimming were worked out from the DNA. The sample includes around 100,000 clones, 85% to 90% of them seen just once. The TCR was taken from a man aged 45 to 65 with active or convalescent COVID-19. Sequencing used peripheral blood. The chain uses TRBV6-5 and TRBJ1-2, with 8 bases fitting TRBD1. CDR3 bases: TGTGCCAGCAGAGTCCAAACAGGGGGCTATGGCTACACCTTC. This encodes CASRVQTGGYGYTF.